The 11 T cell receptor beta chains below were found in one sample sequenced in a study of identical twins. MiXCR, run by TCRdb on the 5' RACE reads, gives a single entry per CDR3 protein. This sample carries approximately 590,000 distinct CDR3 sequences, 9.5% to 10% of them seen once, and the ten largest clones take under 3.5%. This same sample was also taken into another study, of yellow fever vaccine responses in identical twins.

Sample: PBMCs. These receptors originate from a young woman in good health.

This clonotype was recorded a few times. V usage is TRBV5-4 and J usage is TRBJ2-1; D could derive from TRBD1 or TRBD2 (5 bases each). The V and J ends lost 0 bases and 8 bases respectively, with 9 bases between them. From germline, CDR1 is SGHNT and CDR2 YYREEE (reference sequence). The length of the CDR3 is 13 residues. The CDR3 loop is CASSLGGSDEQFF. CDR3 nucleotides: TGTGCCAGCAGCTTGGGGGGGAGCGATGAGCAGTTCTTC.

This clonotype was seen more than once but under ten times. V usage is TRBV7-9 and J usage is TRBJ2-7, with 7 bases matching TRBD2. The CDR3 is 15 amino acids. CDR1 is SEHNR, CDR2 FQNEAQ, per germline (reference sequence). The trim removed 3 bases at V and 2 bases at J, leaving 7 bases unmatched. For the CDR3, the DNA is TGTGCCAGCAGCTTTCTAGCGGAGGCTACCTACGAGCAGTACTTC. It encodes CASSFLAEATYEQYF. The full variable domain, in which reference TRBV7-9 and TRBJ2-7 provide the parts outside the CDR3, is DTGVSQNPRHKITKRGQNVTFRCDPISEHNRLYWYRQTLGQGPEFLTYFQNEAQLEKSRLLSDRFSAERPKGSFSTLEIQRTEQGDSAMYLCASSFLAEATYEQYFGPGTRLTVT.

The rearrangement joins TRBV27 to TRBJ2-1, with 9 bases that match TRBD2. The germline gives CDR1 MNHEY, CDR2 SMNVEV (reference sequence). The CDR3 spans 16 residues. The J segment lost 4 bases and the V segment lost 0 bases, leaving 4 bases of the junction unmatched. The CDR3 region is CASSLSGLAQYNEQFF. CDR3 bases: TGTGCCAGCAGTTTATCGGGACTAGCCCAATACAATGAGCAGTTCTTC.

The rearrangement joins TRBV12-5 to TRBJ2-2; D gene unclear. Germline CDR1 LGHNT, CDR2 FRNRAP. The V and J ends lost 7 bases and 6 bases respectively, with 9 bases between them. The CDR3 covers 12 residues. CDR3 nucleotide sequence: TGTGCTAGTGCCTTCGGACCCGGGGAGCTGTTTTTT. Protein: CASAFGPGELFF.

This clonotype has a handful of counts. The chain joins TRBV29-1 to TRBJ2-5; D remains ambiguous. Germline loops: CDR1 SQVTM, CDR2 ANQGSEA. CDR3 length equals 12 residues. Trimming removed 7 bases at V and 1 base at J, with 10 bases between. The DNA of the CDR3 is TGCAGCGCTGACGACTCCCAAGAGACCCAGTACTTC. Protein: CSADDSQETQYF.

This chain joins TRBV3-1 and TRBJ2-7; D assignment may be TRBD1 or TRBD2 (5 bases each). The CDR3 extends over 15 amino acids. Trimming stripped 1 base from V and 3 bases from J, with 13 bases between. Germline V gene lookup returns CDR1 LGHDT and CDR2 YNNKEL (reference sequence). The CDR3 DNA follows: TGTGCCAGCAGCCAAGGGGGGACCGCCGACTACGAGCAGTACTTC. Residues: CASSQGGTADYEQYF.

As for this clonotype: A much larger clone lies a single base off, so this may be a read error. V usage is TRBV12-3 or TRBV12-4 and J usage is TRBJ2-3; D uncertain. This CDR3 is 17 amino acids long. CDR3 nucleotides: TGTGCCATCAGTTTAGTTGAAAATTGGGGTAGCACAGATACGCAGTATTTT. Translated, it gives CAISLVENWGSTDTQYF.

The chain couples TRBV7-2 to TRBJ2-3, with D possibly TRBD1 on 6 matching bases. The CDR3 is 16 amino acids. The ends were cut back, 2 bases at V and 5 bases at J, with 17 bases in the middle. Germline V lookup: CDR1 SGHTA, CDR2 FQGNSA. The CDR3: CASSLNRVGVGDTQYF. The DNA for the CDR3 is TGTGCCAGCAGCTTAAACAGGGTGGGAGTCGGAGATACGCAGTATTTT.

Only a few counts were recorded for this clonotype. The rearrangement links TRBV12-3 or TRBV12-4 to TRBJ2-2; 9 bases line up with TRBD1. This CDR3 comprises 19 residues. V gave up 8 bases and J gave up 0 bases; unmatched junction bases: 16. Here the CDR3 reads CASCVTRDRALSNTGELFF. The CDR3 DNA reads as TGTGCCAGCTGTGTCACCCGGGACAGGGCATTGTCGAACACCGGGGAGCTGTTTTTT.

This clonotype was recorded many times. The J gene is TRBJ2-1, the V gene TRBV15; 8 nucleotides line up with TRBD1. This CDR3 contains 16 residues. Germline V gene lookup returns CDR1 LNHNV and CDR2 YYDKDF (reference sequence). V lost 0 bases, J lost 9 bases, and 10 bases stayed unmatched. The CDR3 DNA reads as TGTGCCACCAGCAGAGATTGGCAGGGGGCGGAACTTGAGCAGTTCTTC. This encodes CATSRDWQGAELEQFF.

This clonotype was recorded at least ten times. The V gene is TRBV7-9, the J gene TRBJ1-1; D is perhaps TRBD1 (5 bases). The CDR3 contains 12 residues. V lost 1 base and J lost 6, with 6 bases in between. Per the germline V gene, CDR1 is SEHNR and CDR2 is FQNEAQ (reference sequence). In nucleotides, the CDR3 is TGTGCCAGCAGCTTAGGGGGCGCTGAAGCTTTCTTT. Its protein is CASSLGGAEAFF.